This T cell receptor beta chain was retrieved from a study of blood T cell repertoires in COVID-19. The overall study: Donors in the United States, Italy and Spain gave samples during acute or convalescent COVID-19. T cells, B-cell-depleted T cells, or PBMCs provided the cDNA or gDNA that served as material.

In the original analysis: Quantification of nucleated cells was approximated via reference gene primer amplification. The protocol was immunoSEQ multiplex PCR, while the TCRdb copy is restricted to in-frame clones and leaves out a portion. The D gene and trimming were derived from the DNA, and the V and J assignments and clone size from that table. The top ten hold 5% to 6.5% of the sample, which has about 200,000 clones, around 89% seen once. Per germline, CDR1 SGDLS and CDR2 YYNGEE. There are 15 residues in the CDR3. V was cut by 0 bases and J by 3 bases, with 12 bases left in between. This TCR came from a man aged 35 to 55 with active or convalescent COVID-19. Material: peripheral blood. The V gene is TRBV9, the J gene TRBJ2-5; D gene uncertain. CDR3: CASSVGRFAEETQYF. The CDR3 DNA reads as TGTGCCAGCAGCGTAGGACGTTTCGCGGAAGAGACCCAGTACTTC.